The present T cell receptor beta chain was sequenced within a study of blood T cell repertoires in COVID-19. Measured with immunoSEQ multiplex PCR; TCRdb has only the in-frame clones, and not every one. Among 250,000 or so clones listed, roughly 82% were seen once. This CDR3 has 12 amino acids. V was clipped by 8 bases and J by 3 bases; unmatched bases: 2. Germline values: CDR1 LGHDT, CDR2 YNNKEL (reference sequence). The origin of this receptor is a woman in her 70s with acute or convalescent COVID-19. This chain joins TRBV3-1 (or the pseudogene TRBV3-2) and TRBJ2-7; TRBD1 matches at 9 bases. The sample comprised peripheral blood. CDR3 sequence (DNA): TGTGCCAGCGAGGGACAGGGCTACGAGCAGTACTTC. It translates to CASEGQGYEQYF.